The 10 T cell receptor beta chains below were found in one sample sequenced in a study of blood T cell repertoires in COVID-19. The data were produced by immunoSEQ multiplex PCR, yet TCRdb's version contains in-frame clones alone and is incomplete. The profile shows approximately 210,000 clones, about four fifths of them singletons. The sequenced material came from peripheral blood. All receptors derive from a woman aged 40-49 years with active or convalescent COVID-19.

This chain links TRBV2 with TRBJ2-3; 11 positions agree with TRBD2. CDR1 and CDR2 (germline): SNHLY, FYNNEI. The CDR3 extends over 16 amino acids. The V segment lost 8 bases and the J segment 2 bases; nucleotides outside the gene matches: 9. The CDR3 nucleotides are TGTGCCAGCCTCTCGCCGGGACTAGCGGACACAGATACGCAGTATTTT. This translates into CASLSPGLADTDTQYF.

This rearrangement joins TRBV21-1 to TRBJ1-1; whether TRBD1, the table's D call, matches the DNA was not checked. TRBV21-1 is a pseudogene. The length of the CDR3 is 14 residues. In DNA form, the CDR3 reads TGTGCCAGCAGCAAGCTAACAGGGAACACTGAAGCTTTCTTT. This translates into CASSKLTGNTEAFF.

This chain connects TRBV4-3 to TRBJ2-6; 7 bases line up with TRBD2. J was trimmed by 2 bases and V by 0 bases; bases with no gene match: 4. The CDR3 totals 17 residues. CDR1 is LGHNA, CDR2 YSLEER, per germline. This CDR3 reads CASSQDEGGTGANVLTF. CDR3 sequence (DNA): TGCGCCAGCAGCCAAGATGAGGGAGGGACTGGGGCCAACGTCCTGACTTTC.

V is TRBV27 and J is TRBJ1-6; D is unresolved. Germline V gene data show CDR1 as MNHEY and CDR2 as SMNVEV (reference sequence). The V gene lost 5 bases and the J gene lost 4 bases, with 3 bases spanning the gap. The CDR3 covers 12 residues. The CDR3 reads CASSLYNSPLHF. For the CDR3, the DNA is TGTGCCAGCAGTCTATATAATTCACCCCTCCACTTT.

This chain connects TRBV28 to TRBJ1-2; the match to TRBD1 covers 12 bases. The trim removed 8 bases at V and 6 bases at J, leaving 7 bases unmatched. Germline V gene lookup returns CDR1 MDHEN and CDR2 SYDVKM. The CDR3 loop spans 14 amino acids. The CDR3 spells CASSGTGGANGYTF. CDR3 sequence (DNA): TGTGCCAGCTCCGGGACAGGGGGCGCGAATGGCTACACCTTC.

J is TRBJ1-2 and V is TRBV10-2; D possibly corresponds to TRBD1 (6 bases). This CDR3 has 14 amino acids. From germline, CDR1 is WSHSY and CDR2 SAAADI. The germline V and J ends were trimmed by 7 bases and 9 bases, with 21 bases remaining between them. The CDR3 DNA reads TGCGCCAGCAAGGCTCCCGGGGGGCCTGGTAGCTACACCTTC. Translation gives CASKAPGGPGSYTF.

The V and J genes are TRBV14 and TRBJ1-2, with D possibly matching TRBD1 (6 bases). The germline V gene has CDR1 SGHDN and CDR2 FVKESK. The CDR3 totals 13 residues. V was shortened by 4 bases and J by 4 bases, with 10 bases between the two germline ends. CDR3 sequence: CASSPTGLYGYTF. Written as DNA, the CDR3 is TGTGCCAGCAGCCCGACAGGCCTCTATGGCTACACCTTC. Combining the CDR3 with reference TRBV14 and TRBJ1-2 gives the whole variable domain EAGVTQFPSHSVIEKGQTVTLRCDPISGHDNLYWYRRVMGKEIKFLLHFVKESKQDESGMPNNRFLAERTGGTYSTLKVQPAELEDSGVYFCASSPTGLYGYTFGSGTRLTVV.

This clone was observed at least ten times. Other nucleotide sequences from this sample produce the same CDR3. The chain recombines TRBV11-2 with TRBJ1-1; D call uncertain. Looked up from germline, CDR1 is SGHAT and CDR2 is FQNNGV. This CDR3 contains 13 residues. Trimming took off 0 bases at V and 3 bases at J, with 5 bases between the two ends. The CDR3 loop reads CASSLDIDTEAFF. The CDR3 DNA is TGTGCCAGCAGCTTAGATATAGACACTGAAGCTTTCTTT.

This clone appeared once. V and J are TRBV5-1 and TRBJ2-5, with a tentative D call TRBD2 (6 bases). Germline-derived CDR1 and CDR2 are SGHRS and YFSETQ. This CDR3 has 15 amino acids. Trimming removed 0 bases from V and 4 bases from J, with 13 bases in between. The CDR3 DNA is TGCGCCAGCAGCTTGGGCTCGGGGGTAGGAGAGACCCAGTACTTC. Residues: CASSLGSGVGETQYF.

The V call is TRBV6-6, the J call TRBJ2-5, with 8 positions matching TRBD1. The germline gives CDR1 MNHNY, CDR2 SVGAGI (reference sequence). The V gene end was trimmed by 4 bases and the J gene end by 5 bases; junction bases not matched to a gene: 6. This CDR3 has 14 amino acids. This CDR3 is CASSWGQEWETQYF. The CDR3 coding sequence is TGTGCCAGCAGTTGGGGACAGGAGTGGGAGACCCAGTACTTC.